The rows below give T cell receptor beta chains drawn from one sample of a study of blood T cells in healthy people across ages. TCRdb ran MiXCR on the 5' RACE reads and lists one entry per CDR3 protein. The table shows roughly 720,000 distinct CDR3 sequences, with 53% occurring only once. The sequencing sample was made of blood. These receptors were taken from an elderly man in good health. Each CDR3 is given with its conserved first and last residue.

>12|TRBJ2-7|TRBV29-1
CSVEIGAYEQYF
>12|TRBJ2-6|TRBV29-1
CSVEGGANVLTF
>16|TRBJ2-7|TRBV27
CASSSARGTKAYEQYF
>16|TRBJ2-7|TRBV5-5
CASSFWGRGSSYEQYF
>12|TRBJ2-5|TRBV7-2
CASSSSRETQYF
>12|.|TRBV7-9
CSSSQMGVTQYF
>14|TRBJ2-7|TRBV6-1
CASKRTSGSYEQYF
>15|TRBJ2-5|TRBV14
CASSYDRVPYNEQYF
>17|TRBJ2-2|TRBV6-5
CASNPGQGKIRTGELFF
>12|TRBJ1-2|TRBV29-1
CSVDAGNYGYTF
>13|TRBJ1-1|TRBV20-1
CSARHGPSTEAFF
>15|.|TRBV7-3
CASSVTGGAYNEQYF
>18|TRBJ1-4|TRBV4-3
CASSQRGGRFATNEKLFF
>14|TRBJ1-4|TRBV18
CASSPGTLGEKLFF
>14|TRBJ2-3|TRBV3-1
CASSLSGSSNTQYF
>15|TRBJ1-5|TRBV7-2
CASSSRDTLFQPQHF
>12|TRBJ2-7|TRBV2
CATTEGKREQYF
>17|TRBJ2-7|TRBV18
CACSPKTNSGSANEQYF
>14|.|TRBV15
CATSRDLASETQYF
>14|TRBJ2-1|TRBV2
CASSKDKIYNEQFF
>17|TRBJ2-7|TRBV7-9
CASSPQPGLRSSYEQYF
>16|TRBJ1-2|TRBV11-2
CASSPIKSGPVYGYTF
>16|.|TRBV20-1
CSARDVLAGVGNEQYF
>16|TRBJ2-1|TRBV2
CASSQAFGLQGGEQFF
>12|TRBJ2-7|TRBV2
CASSGPSGEQYF
>11|TRBJ2-7|TRBV23-1
CASSPRRDSYF
>12|.|TRBV7-2
CACSLSGQTQYF
>15|TRBJ2-1|TRBV7-9
CASSKRGTGVNEQFF
>18|TRBJ2-3|TRBV10-3
CAIGESRGLAGKHRYAYF
>17|TRBJ2-1|TRBV9
CASSVGGRGTGDNEQFF
>15|TRBJ2-7|TRBV27
CASSSSGRGSYEQYF
>16|TRBJ2-1|TRBV11-2
CASSSSGTRDYNEQFF
>14|TRBJ2-5|TRBV20-1
CSASANSYQETQYF
>14|TRBJ1-1|TRBV9
CASSDGAGNTEAFF
>15|TRBJ2-6|TRBV7-3
CASSRPDPGANVLTF
>16|TRBJ1-5|TRBV29-1
CSVTGTGTSGNQPQHF
>15|TRBJ2-1|TRBV28
CASSFLEGAYNEQFF
>15|.|TRBV4-2
CASSQESRGASEQYF
>14|TRBJ2-1|TRBV29-1
CSVVGLATYNEQFF
>12|TRBJ1-2|TRBV20-1
CSARDRIYGYTF
>15|TRBJ1-4|TRBV7-9
CASSPGTGAFEKLFF
>11|TRBJ2-7|TRBV6-2/TRBV6-3
CASSFGQEEYF
>12|TRBJ2-7|TRBV6-5
CASSYSGFEQYF
>15|TRBJ2-7|TRBV18
CASSPDRGRHYEQYF
>13|TRBJ2-3|TRBV19
CASSVGTTDTQYF
>13|TRBJ1-2|TRBV7-2
CASSLGTGDGYTF
>16|TRBJ1-5|TRBV12-3/TRBV12-4
CASSLSSGGVFQPQHF
>15|TRBJ1-2|TRBV11-1
CASRKDRWGIEGYTF
>16|TRBJ2-1|TRBV10-3
CAPLGSSGNVKGEQFF
>17|TRBJ1-1|TRBV27
CASSPLLGTGIGTEAFF
>13|TRBJ2-5|TRBV29-1
CSVVGLQLTEQYF
>14|TRBJ2-3|TRBV9
CASSASPYTDTQYF